Below are 24 T cell receptor beta chains sequenced from a single sample in a study of cytomegalovirus exposure and HLA in healthy donors. Vbeta (60) and Jbeta (13) primers were used in the PCR. Sequenced by immunoSEQ multiplex PCR; TCRdb stores in-frame clones only, minus some. Of roughly 170,000 clones listed, around 81% were seen once; the top ten hold approximately 2%. Sequenced material: PBMCs. The receptors shown here come from a woman aged 25 to 39 in good health and CMV-seronegative.

J is TRBJ1-1 and V is TRBV5-6; unclear D gene. Per the germline V gene, CDR1 is SGHDT and CDR2 is YYEEEE. This CDR3 comprises 15 residues. V lost 3 bases, J lost 0 bases, and 12 bases lay in between. The CDR3 region has the DNA TGTGCCAGCAGCTCCCCGAAGGAGTTGAACACTGAAGCTTTCTTT. Translation gives CASSSPKELNTEAFF.

The sample holds a few counts of this clone. CDR3 sequence reads: CAISDWGDLQGLFVEQYF. For the CDR3, the DNA is TGTGCCATCAGTGACTGGGGTGATCTGCAGGGCCTTTTCGTCGAGCAGTACTTC. The gene calls are TRBV10-3 and TRBJ2-7; a possible D gene is TRBD1 (5 bases). V gave up 3 bases and J gave up 6 bases, with 27 bases separating them. CDR3 size: 18 residues. CDR1 and CDR2 from the germline V gene are ENHRY and SYGVKD.

V gene TRBV27 combines with J gene TRBJ1-3, with 9 bases fitting TRBD1. After removal of 7 bases from V and 5 bases from J, the junction contained 9 bases not matched to a gene. CDR3 length equals 15 residues. Germline V CDR1 and CDR2: MNHEY, SMNVEV (reference sequence). CDR3 protein: CASTGLGTGRNTIYF. The CDR3 DNA reads as TGTGCCAGCACCGGACTCGGGACAGGGAGAAACACCATATATTTT.

J is TRBJ2-1 and V is TRBV5-1; 7 nucleotides match TRBD1. V lost 2 bases to trimming and J lost 0 bases; unmatched junction nucleotides: 2. CDR3 length: 15 amino acids. Per germline, CDR1 SGHRS and CDR2 YFSETQ. The CDR3 is CASSFRDSSYNEQFF. The CDR3 DNA follows: TGCGCCAGCAGCTTCCGGGACAGCTCCTACAATGAGCAGTTCTTC.

The chain combines TRBV28 with TRBJ2-3; 8 bases are a match to TRBD2. Germline CDR1 is MDHEN and CDR2 is SYDVKM. The CDR3 sequence is 16 residues long. The trim removed 4 bases at V and 3 bases at J, leaving 9 bases unmatched. CDR3 DNA sequence: TGTGCCAGCAGTTCCCCGGGAGGGCTCGTAACAGATACGCAGTATTTT. Translating gives CASSSPGGLVTDTQYF.

The chain uses TRBV19 and TRBJ2-4; perhaps TRBD1 as D (6 bases). The CDR3 totals 16 residues. Germline-derived CDR1 and CDR2 are LNHDA and SQIVND (reference sequence). V lost 3 bases and J 0 bases, leaving 12 bases between the germline ends. The CDR3 protein is CASSMRQGLAKNIQYF. In DNA form, the CDR3 reads TGTGCCAGTAGTATGAGGCAGGGGCTAGCCAAAAACATTCAGTACTTC.

The sample holds one count of this clone. The rearrangement uses TRBV7-2 and TRBJ1-6, with 9 bases that match TRBD1. V lost 4 bases and J lost 9; bases outside the gene matches: 7. This CDR3 region has 15 residues. CDR1 is SGHTA, CDR2 FQGNSA, per germline. CDR3 region: CASSYPGTGISPLHF. The CDR3 DNA sequence: TGTGCCAGCAGCTATCCCGGGACAGGGATTTCACCCCTCCACTTT.

The CDR3 sequence: CASSGGGSIHEQYF. The CDR3, as DNA: TGTGCCAGCAGCGGGGGGGGTAGCATCCACGAGCAGTACTTC. The rearrangement links TRBV2 to TRBJ2-7; 8 positions match TRBD2. J gave up 5 bases and V 6 bases, and 9 bases lay outside the gene matches. The germline CDR1 and CDR2 sequences are SNHLY and FYNNEI. The CDR3 is 14 amino acids.

This chain connects TRBV5-6 to TRBJ2-1; D perhaps matches TRBD2 (5 bases). From germline, CDR1 is SGHDT and CDR2 YYEEEE. This CDR3 has 12 amino acids. Trimming removed 3 bases at V and 4 bases at J, with 5 bases between. The CDR3 protein is CASSWEYNEQFF. CDR3 coding DNA: TGTGCCAGCAGCTGGGAGTACAATGAGCAGTTCTTC.

The V gene is TRBV4-3, the J gene TRBJ1-1, with D unclear. The CDR3 length is 13 residues. Germline V gives CDR1 LGHNA, CDR2 YSLEER. V gave up 0 bases and J gave up 6 bases, with 8 bases separating them. CDR3 protein: CASSQEAGAEAFF. The CDR3, as DNA: TGCGCCAGCAGCCAAGAAGCAGGCGCTGAAGCTTTCTTT.

DNA of the CDR3: TGTGCCAGCAGCACAGGGACAGGGGCGTCCGGACCCCTCCACTTT. Its protein product is CASSTGTGASGPLHF. The chain joins TRBV5-4 to TRBJ1-6, with 10 positions matching TRBD1. The V gene's germline CDR1 is SGHNT and CDR2 YYREEE (reference sequence). The length of the CDR3 is 15 residues. V shed 4 bases, J shed 12 bases, and the junction held 10 bases outside the gene matches.

The chain uses TRBV9 and TRBJ2-1; 8 bases fit TRBD1. The V gene's germline CDR1 is SGDLS and CDR2 YYNGEE. J gave up 0 bases and V 4 bases, and 6 bases lay outside the gene matches. CDR3 length: 16 residues. The CDR3, as DNA: TGTGCCAGCAGCACCAGGACAGGGAGCTCCTACAATGAGCAGTTCTTC. Protein product: CASSTRTGSSYNEQFF.

This clone was observed a few times. The chain is built from TRBV9 and TRBJ2-3; TRBD1 aligns across 8 bases. The trim removed 1 base at V and 3 bases at J, leaving 1 base unmatched. This CDR3 comprises 14 residues. Germline CDR1 SGDLS, CDR2 YYNGEE. CDR3 sequence (DNA): TGTGCCAGCAGCGTACAGGGGGCGACAGATACGCAGTATTTT. Its translation: CASSVQGATDTQYF. The entire variable domain, with the rest obtained from reference TRBV9 and TRBJ2-3, is as follows: DSGVTQTPKHLITATGQRVTLRCSPRSGDLSVYWYQQSLDQGLQFLIQYYNGEERAKGNILERFSAQQFPDLHSELNLSSLELGDSALYFCASSVQGATDTQYFGPGTRLTVL.

CDR3 nucleotide sequence: TGTGCCAGCAGCATGAGCTCCTACGAGCAGTACTTC. Translation: CASSMSSYEQYF. V usage is TRBV7-2 and J usage is TRBJ2-7; D remains ambiguous. The CDR3 runs 12 residues. Germline lookup yields CDR1 SGHTA and CDR2 FQGNSA. The V end was cut by 5 bases, the J end by 0 bases, with 5 bases between.

This clone was detected only once. The chain recombines TRBV5-1 with TRBJ1-4; 12 bases agree with TRBD1. This CDR3 region has 15 residues. Losses at the gene ends were 3 bases for V and 5 bases for J; bases not matched to a gene: 2. Germline V gene lookup returns CDR1 SGHRS and CDR2 YFSETQ. CDR3: CASSSGTGGNEKLFF. For the CDR3, the DNA is TGCGCCAGCAGCTCGGGGACAGGGGGCAATGAAAAACTGTTTTTT.

Here the CDR3 DNA reads TGTGCCAGCAGCTCCGACAGGGACTCCTACGAGCAGTACTTC. This encodes CASSSDRDSYEQYF. V gene TRBV7-6 combines with J gene TRBJ2-7, with 7 bases lining up with TRBD1. Germline V CDR1 and CDR2: SGHVS, FNYEAQ. This CDR3 is built from 14 residues. V lost 4 bases and J lost 0; bases outside the gene matches: 3.

For the CDR3, the DNA is TGTGCCACCGGGACAGGGGGTGTTCTTGGCAATCAGCCCCAGCATTTT. This encodes CATGTGGVLGNQPQHF. This chain joins TRBV27 and TRBJ1-5; 11 bases map to TRBD1. Germline CDR1 reads MNHEY; CDR2 reads SMNVEV (reference sequence). The J segment lost 2 bases and the V segment lost 10 bases, leaving 10 bases of the junction unmatched. The length of the CDR3 is 16 residues.

The rearrangement links TRBV5-1 to TRBJ1-3, with 7 nucleotides matching TRBD1. The V gene's germline CDR1 is SGHRS and CDR2 YFSETQ. This CDR3 is 15 amino acids long. Trimming removed 2 bases from V and 2 bases from J; junction bases left unmatched: 4. The CDR3 DNA follows: TGCGCCAGCAGCTTAGGACAGGCTACTGGAAACACCATATATTTT. It encodes CASSLGQATGNTIYF.

This clone was detected only a few times. V gene TRBV4-2 combines with J gene TRBJ2-7; unclear D gene. The CDR3 contains 15 residues. Trimming took off 2 bases at V and 2 bases at J, with 13 bases between the two ends. Germline assignment: CDR1 LGHNA and CDR2 YNFKEQ. The CDR3 spells CASSQPGGRTYEQYF. In nucleotides, the CDR3 is TGTGCCAGCAGCCAACCCGGTGGCAGGACCTACGAGCAGTACTTC.

The V call is TRBV7-3, the J call TRBJ2-7; TRBD2 is a possible D gene (7 bases). The germline CDR1 and CDR2 sequences are SGHTA and FQGTGA. CDR3 length: 16 amino acids. Trimming shortened V by 0 bases and J by 3 bases, and 15 bases separated the two germline ends. CDR3 DNA: TGTGCCAGCAGCTTAACGGGCACAGGGACTAACTACGAGCAGTACTTC. It yields the protein CASSLTGTGTNYEQYF.

The chain links TRBV27 to TRBJ2-3; D perhaps matches TRBD2 (5 bases). Germline CDR1 MNHEY, CDR2 SMNVEV (reference sequence). The V gene lost 3 bases and the J gene lost 3 bases, with 10 bases spanning the gap. The CDR3 has 14 residues. This CDR3 is CASSFMRATDTQYF. The CDR3 coding sequence is TGTGCCAGCAGTTTCATGAGGGCAACAGATACGCAGTATTTT.

The chain employs TRBV6-1 and TRBJ1-1, with TRBD1 matching over 8 bases. Germline V gene data show CDR1 as MNHNS and CDR2 as SASEGT. V shed 8 bases and J 3 bases; nucleotides not matched to a gene: 11. This CDR3 spans 15 amino acids. In DNA form, the CDR3 reads TGTGCCAGCCCAAAGCTGGACAGGGTTGACACTGAAGCTTTCTTT. This gives the protein CASPKLDRVDTEAFF.

The V call is TRBV6-1, the J call TRBJ1-5; 7 bases are shared with TRBD1. The CDR3 length is 13 residues. Germline-derived CDR1 and CDR2 are MNHNS and SASEGT. The V segment lost 7 bases and the J segment 7 bases; nucleotides outside the gene matches: 7. CDR3 in amino acids: CASIEGARQPQHF. DNA of the CDR3: TGTGCCAGCATAGAGGGGGCGCGACAGCCCCAGCATTTT.

The rearrangement uses TRBV28 and TRBJ2-7; no definite D call. The CDR3 spans 11 residues. With 7 bases removed from V and 7 bases from J, the gap between germline ends came to 11 bases. Germline lookup yields CDR1 MDHEN and CDR2 SYDVKM. The CDR3 DNA follows: TGTGCCAGCACCTTCCTTTCGGAGCAGTACTTC. This translates into CASTFLSEQYF.